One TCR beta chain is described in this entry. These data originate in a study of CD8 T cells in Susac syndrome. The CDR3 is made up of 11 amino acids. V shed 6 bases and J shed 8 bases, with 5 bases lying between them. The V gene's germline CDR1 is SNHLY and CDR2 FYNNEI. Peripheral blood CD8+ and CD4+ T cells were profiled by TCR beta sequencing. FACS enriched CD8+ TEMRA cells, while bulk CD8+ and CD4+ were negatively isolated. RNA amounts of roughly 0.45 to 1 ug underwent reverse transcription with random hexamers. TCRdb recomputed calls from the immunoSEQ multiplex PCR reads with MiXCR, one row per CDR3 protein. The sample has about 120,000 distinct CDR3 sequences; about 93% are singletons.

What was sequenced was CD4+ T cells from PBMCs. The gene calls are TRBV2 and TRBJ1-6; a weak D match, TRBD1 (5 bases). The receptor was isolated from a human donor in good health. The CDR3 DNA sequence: TGTGCCAGCAGAGGGGATTCACCCCTCCACTTT. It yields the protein CASRGDSPLHF.